This T cell receptor (beta chain) was identified during a study of blood T cells in healthy people across ages. V lost 4 bases to trimming and J lost 5 bases, with 7 bases between them. This CDR3 contains 12 residues. Germline values: CDR1 SNHLY, CDR2 FYNNEI. A sample-barcoded 5' primer and a J-beta primer mix were used in a second PCR of roughly 7 to 11 cycles. TCRdb reprocessed the 5' RACE reads with MiXCR, giving one entry per CDR3 protein. Among some 890,000 distinct CDR3 sequences listed, just under 30% were seen once. Healthy Caucasian individuals from Russia aged about 6 to 100 served as donors. These same data were also listed under a study on T cells of mothers and their children. This second study notes: About 3.1 million TCR beta reads per child versus over 9 million per mother.

The sample comprised blood. The rearrangement joins TRBV2 to TRBJ2-3; a weak D match, TRBD2 (5 bases). The sequence derives from a woman between 35 and 50 years old in good health. The CDR3 spells CASSALVDTQYF. CDR3 coding DNA: TGTGCCAGCAGTGCACTAGTAGATACGCAGTATTTT.